This TCR beta chain is drawn from a study of OX40 agonist ivuxolimab in advanced cancers. Turning to the overall study: The costimulatory receptor OX40 (CD134) was targeted by ivuxolimab, a fully human IgG2 agonistic monoclonal antibody. Intravenous ivuxolimab was administered to patients every 2 weeks at six dose levels: 0.01, 0.1, 0.3, 1.5, 3 and 10 mg/kg. Of the 52 patients in dose escalation, 19 had hepatocellular carcinoma, some 15 had melanoma, 9 had renal cell carcinoma and 9 had head and neck cancer. In the dose-escalation cohort, roughly four fifths of patients were male, and the mean age was about 55 years, with a range of about 20 to 90. Prior anti-PD-1, anti-PD-L1 or anti-CTLA-4 therapy was permitted, and about two fifths of dose-escalation patients had received checkpoint inhibitors. Three dose-escalation patients achieved partial responses, one with hepatocellular carcinoma and two with cutaneous melanoma. Peripheral TCRbeta sequencing was intended to test whether TCR sequence diversity was altered and clonal T-cell expansion was caused by ivuxolimab. The paper reports the monotherapy dose-escalation portion (N of about 50 patients) of the phase I ivuxolimab trial.

The trial excluded patients who had a history of autoimmune disease or who were on systemic immunosuppression. Peripheral blood for TCR sequencing was drawn from every dose cohort at baseline, at cycle 4 day 1 and at cycle 7 day 1. Samples came from an open-label, multicenter, first-in-human phase I dose-escalation trial of ivuxolimab. The trial enrolled adults with locally advanced or metastatic head and neck squamous cell, hepatocellular, melanoma or renal cell carcinoma. Before TCR sequencing, CD4+ T cells and CD8+ T cells were sorted from peripheral blood as separate populations. V is trimmed back by 2 bases and J by 2 bases, and the junction contains 9 bases that no gene match accounts for. The germline V gene (reference sequence) specifies MNHNY as CDR1 and SVGAGI as CDR2. Counted from cysteine to phenylalanine, this CDR3 has 16 amino acids. Only CDR3 DNA is held: 48 bases, read in frame from base 1.

Turning to this clone: Its recognized antigen is unknown. Per-base qualities were not stored, and no clone one base away is much larger.

General conclusions and limits of the study: Antigen specificity was not determined for the clonally expanded peripheral T cells. After ivuxolimab, CD8+ T cells had more expanded clones than CD4+ T cells on average. At doses of 0.1 to 3.0 mg/kg, clonal expansion of both CD4+ and CD8+ blood T cells was observed from baseline to week 6. Low levels of normalized T-cell clonal expansion were also seen in some nonresponding patients. In partial responders in the 0.1-3.0 mg/kg groups, normalized peripheral clonal expansion was found to be among the lowest, especially among CD8+ T cells.

To sequence the TCRbeta CDR3 region, genomic DNA was isolated from the sorted cells. The immunoSEQ Assay was used for sequencing of TCRbeta CDR3 regions. TCRdb's version of the immuneACCESS table is confined to in-frame rearrangements and falls short of the full clone set. An unresolved V gene accounts for under half of the shortfall where checked; the remainder is of unknown origin. In this sample the table shows around 70,000 clones, 70% to 90% of which occur a single time. Around 0.95% of the sample rests with the top ten. The sample here was CD4+ or CD8+ T cells sorted from blood, taken in a trial of the OX40 agonist ivuxolimab. The clonotype comes from an adult with an advanced solid tumor such as melanoma, head and neck, liver or kidney cancer. This chain is built from TRBV6-6 and TRBJ2-7; TRBD2 fits 7 bases in the junction. The DNA reads as follows: TGTGCCAGCAGTTACGCCCTTGGGGGGGTACCCTACGAGCAGTACTTC. It translates as CASSYALGGVPYEQYF.